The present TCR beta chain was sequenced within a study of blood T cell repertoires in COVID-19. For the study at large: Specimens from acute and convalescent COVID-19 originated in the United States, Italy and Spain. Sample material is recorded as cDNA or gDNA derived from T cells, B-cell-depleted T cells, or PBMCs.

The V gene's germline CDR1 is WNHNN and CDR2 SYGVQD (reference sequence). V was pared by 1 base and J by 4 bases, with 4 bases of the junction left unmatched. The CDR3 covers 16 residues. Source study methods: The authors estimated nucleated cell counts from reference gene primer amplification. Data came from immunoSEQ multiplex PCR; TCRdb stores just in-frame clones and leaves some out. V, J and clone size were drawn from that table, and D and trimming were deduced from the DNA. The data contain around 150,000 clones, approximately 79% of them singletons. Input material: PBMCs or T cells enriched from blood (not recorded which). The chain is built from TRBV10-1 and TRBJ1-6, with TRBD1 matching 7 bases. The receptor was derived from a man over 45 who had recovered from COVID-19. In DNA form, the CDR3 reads TGCGCCAGCAGTGAGTTGACAGGGCTGTATAATTCACCCCTCCACTTT. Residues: CASSELTGLYNSPLHF.